This entry describes one TCR beta chain. Assay used: immunoSEQ multiplex PCR; TCRdb lists only in-frame clones, some missing. The sample shows 90,000 to 120,000 clones, 87% of them seen only once. This sample is drawn from a study of T cell responses to AZD1222 COVID-19 vaccine. Unmatched junction bases numbered 7, after V lost 9 bases and J lost 0 bases. CDR1 is MNHEY, CDR2 SVGAGI, per germline. CDR3 length: 14 residues. The material sequenced was peripheral blood, taken 28 days after the second AZD1222 dose. The chain links TRBV6-5 to TRBJ1-1, with 7 bases fitting TRBD1. The sequence was obtained from an adult who received the AZD1222 COVID-19 vaccine. The CDR3 DNA reads TGTGCCAGTGACAGGGAGGGCATGAACACTGAAGCTTTCTTT. Translating it yields CASDREGMNTEAFF.